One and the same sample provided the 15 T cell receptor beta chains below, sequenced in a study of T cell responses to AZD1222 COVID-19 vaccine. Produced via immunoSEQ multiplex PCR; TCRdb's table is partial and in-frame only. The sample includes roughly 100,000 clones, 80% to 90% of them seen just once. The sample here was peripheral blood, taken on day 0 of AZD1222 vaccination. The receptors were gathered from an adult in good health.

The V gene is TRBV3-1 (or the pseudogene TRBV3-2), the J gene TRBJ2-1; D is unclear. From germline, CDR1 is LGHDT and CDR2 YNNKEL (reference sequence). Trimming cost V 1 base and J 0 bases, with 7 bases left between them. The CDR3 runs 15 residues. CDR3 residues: CASSQGWASYNEQFF. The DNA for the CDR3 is TGTGCCAGCAGCCAAGGGTGGGCCTCCTACAATGAGCAGTTCTTC.

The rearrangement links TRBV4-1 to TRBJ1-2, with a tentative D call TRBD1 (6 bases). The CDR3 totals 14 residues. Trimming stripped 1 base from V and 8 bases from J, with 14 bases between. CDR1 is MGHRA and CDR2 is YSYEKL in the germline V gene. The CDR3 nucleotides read TGCGCCAGCAGCCAAGTAGTTCCAGGGGTAGGCTACACCTTC. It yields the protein CASSQVVPGVGYTF.

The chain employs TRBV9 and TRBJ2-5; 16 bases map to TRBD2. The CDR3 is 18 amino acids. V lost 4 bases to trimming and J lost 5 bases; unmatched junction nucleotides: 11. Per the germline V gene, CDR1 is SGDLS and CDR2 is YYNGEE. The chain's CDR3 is CASSIKTGTSGGAETQYF. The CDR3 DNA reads TGTGCCAGCAGCATAAAGACCGGGACTAGCGGGGGGGCGGAGACCCAGTACTTC.

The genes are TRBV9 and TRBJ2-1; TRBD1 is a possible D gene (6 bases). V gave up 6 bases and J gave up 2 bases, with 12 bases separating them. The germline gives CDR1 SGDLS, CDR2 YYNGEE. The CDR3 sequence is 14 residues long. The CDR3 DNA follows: TGTGCCAGCACCCGGACAGATGCCTACAATGAGCAGTTCTTC. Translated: CASTRTDAYNEQFF.

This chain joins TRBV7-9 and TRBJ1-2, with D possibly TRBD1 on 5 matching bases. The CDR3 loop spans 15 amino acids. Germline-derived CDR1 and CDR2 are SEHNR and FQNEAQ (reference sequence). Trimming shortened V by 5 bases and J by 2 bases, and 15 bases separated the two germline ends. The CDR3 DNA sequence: TGTGCCAGCAGCCCGGGACGGAGAAAGAACTATGGCTACACCTTC. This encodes CASSPGRRKNYGYTF.

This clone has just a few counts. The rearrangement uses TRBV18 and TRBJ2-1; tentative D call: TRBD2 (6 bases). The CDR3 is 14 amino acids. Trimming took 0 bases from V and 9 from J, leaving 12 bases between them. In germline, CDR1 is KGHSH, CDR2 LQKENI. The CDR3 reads CASSPPVAAGEQFF. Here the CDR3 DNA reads TGTGCCAGCTCACCACCCGTCGCAGCGGGTGAGCAGTTCTTC.

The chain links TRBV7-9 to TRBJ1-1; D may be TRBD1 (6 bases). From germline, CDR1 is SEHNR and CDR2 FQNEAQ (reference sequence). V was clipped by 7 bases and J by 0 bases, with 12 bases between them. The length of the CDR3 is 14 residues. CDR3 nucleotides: TGTGCCAGCACCGAACAGGGCATGAACACTGAAGCTTTCTTT. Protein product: CASTEQGMNTEAFF.

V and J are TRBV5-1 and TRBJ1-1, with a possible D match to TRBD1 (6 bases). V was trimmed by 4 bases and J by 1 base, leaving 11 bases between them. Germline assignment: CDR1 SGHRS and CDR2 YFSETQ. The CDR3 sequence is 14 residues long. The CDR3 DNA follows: TGCGCCAGCAGCATGAGACAGGAGAACACTGAAGCTTTCTTT. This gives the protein CASSMRQENTEAFF.

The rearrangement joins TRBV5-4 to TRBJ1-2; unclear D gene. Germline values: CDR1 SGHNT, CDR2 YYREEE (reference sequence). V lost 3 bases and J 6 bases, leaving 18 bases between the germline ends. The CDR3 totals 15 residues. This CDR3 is CASSSRPRNSNGYTF. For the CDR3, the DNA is TGTGCCAGCAGCTCCCGCCCCAGGAATTCGAATGGCTACACCTTC.

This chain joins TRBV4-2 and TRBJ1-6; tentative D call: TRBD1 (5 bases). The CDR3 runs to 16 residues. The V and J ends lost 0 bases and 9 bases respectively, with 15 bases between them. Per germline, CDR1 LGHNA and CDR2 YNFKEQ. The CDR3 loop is CASSQDAQAFISPLHF. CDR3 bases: TGTGCCAGCAGCCAAGATGCACAGGCTTTTATTTCACCCCTCCACTTT.

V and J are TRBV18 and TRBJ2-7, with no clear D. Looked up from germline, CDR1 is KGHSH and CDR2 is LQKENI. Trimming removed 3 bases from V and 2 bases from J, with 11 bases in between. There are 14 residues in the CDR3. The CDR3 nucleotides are TGTGCCAGCTCACCTAGTCAGGCGACCTACGAGCAGTACTTC. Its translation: CASSPSQATYEQYF.

The CDR3 sequence: CASSPDGAMNTEAFF. The DNA of the CDR3 is TGTGCCAGCAGCCCAGACGGAGCCATGAACACTGAAGCTTTCTTT. The chain is built from TRBV3-1 (or the pseudogene TRBV3-2) and TRBJ1-1; D remains ambiguous. From germline, CDR1 is LGHDT and CDR2 YNNKEL (reference sequence). The CDR3 sequence is 15 residues long. V lost 4 bases and J 0 bases, leaving 12 bases between the germline ends.

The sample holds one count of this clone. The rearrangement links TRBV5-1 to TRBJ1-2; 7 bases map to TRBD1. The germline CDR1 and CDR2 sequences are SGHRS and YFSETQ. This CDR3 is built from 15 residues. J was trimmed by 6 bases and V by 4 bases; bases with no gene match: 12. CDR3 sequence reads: CASSLRAGGRDGYTF. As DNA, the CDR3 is TGCGCCAGCAGCCTTAGGGCAGGGGGTCGGGATGGCTACACCTTC.

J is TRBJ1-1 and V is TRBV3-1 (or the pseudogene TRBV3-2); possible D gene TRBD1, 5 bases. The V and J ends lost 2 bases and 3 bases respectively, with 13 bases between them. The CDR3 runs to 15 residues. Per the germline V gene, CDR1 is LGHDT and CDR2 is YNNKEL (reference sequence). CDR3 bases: TGTGCCAGCAGCCAAAACCCGGGGGGGGACACTGAAGCTTTCTTT. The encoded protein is CASSQNPGGDTEAFF.

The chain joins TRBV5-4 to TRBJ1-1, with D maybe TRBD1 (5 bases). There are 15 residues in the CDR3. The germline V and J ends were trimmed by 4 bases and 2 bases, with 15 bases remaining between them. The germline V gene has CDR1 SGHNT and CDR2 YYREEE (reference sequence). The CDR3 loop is CASSRPTDFNTEAFF. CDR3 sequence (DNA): TGTGCCAGCAGCCGCCCGACAGACTTCAACACTGAAGCTTTCTTT.